This T cell receptor beta chain came from a study of control samples from healthy donors and cancer patients. The CDR3 extends over 14 amino acids. Germline loops: CDR1 LGHDT, CDR2 YNNKEL (reference sequence). V lost 4 bases, J lost 5 bases, and 1 base stayed unmatched. Libraries were prepared by immunoSEQ multiplex PCR; TCRdb keeps only in-frame clonotypes and omits some of them. The top ten hold 1% to 1.5% of the sample, which has around 71,000 clones, over 75% seen once. The V gene is TRBV3-1 (or the pseudogene TRBV3-2), the J gene TRBJ1-6; TRBD1 matches 8 bases. This TCR was recovered from a woman between 45 and 65 years old with colorectal cancer. Sequenced sample: PBMCs. The CDR3, as DNA: TGTGCCAGCAGCCCGACAGGGGATAATTCACCCCTCCACTTT. Protein: CASSPTGDNSPLHF.